This TCR beta chain was obtained from a study of control samples from healthy donors and cancer patients. Libraries were prepared by immunoSEQ multiplex PCR; TCRdb keeps only in-frame clonotypes and omits some of them. Of 170,000 or so clones in the sample, roughly 90% were seen once. This clone was recorded only once. This clonotype was obtained from a woman in her forties or fifties in good health. The sample consisted of blood.

The CDR3 DNA follows: TGTGCCAGCAGTCCAACTCCGGGACAGGGGGCCAAAAACATTCAGTACTTC. Its protein is CASSPTPGQGAKNIQYF. V usage is TRBV6-6 and J usage is TRBJ2-4; 10 bases are a match to TRBD1. CDR1 and CDR2 (germline): MNHNY, SVGAGI (reference sequence). The V segment lost 5 bases and the J segment 1 base; nucleotides outside the gene matches: 8. The CDR3 is made up of 17 amino acids.